Described below is a single TCR beta chain sequence and its context. Its antigen remains unknown. The source of the sample is a study of cytomegalovirus exposure and HLA in healthy donors. Findings and caveats of the study: The authors enumerated 164 TCR beta chains as linked to cytomegalovirus. Reported results showed that the classifier diagnosed cytomegalovirus status with high specificity and sensitivity. Specific recognition of CMV antigens was confirmed in vitro for a few chains (all CMV-associated).

It was the roughly 130-subject validation cohort, separate from the approximately 700-subject first cohort, to which the donors belonged. Using immunoSEQ multiplex PCR, the repertoire was profiled, and TCRdb retains in-frame clones only, with some absent. The sample holds about 47,000 clones, 80% to 95% seen once. This CDR3 is built from 14 residues. From germline, CDR1 is MNHEY and CDR2 SMNVEV (reference sequence). Trimming shortened V by 5 bases and J by 0 bases, and 8 bases separated the two germline ends. The clonotype comes from a young man in good health and CMV-seronegative. V and J are TRBV27 and TRBJ2-1; D uncertain. Sequenced input: PBMCs. This chain's CDR3 is CASSAVLSYNEQFF. The CDR3, as DNA: TGTGCCAGCAGTGCAGTCCTCTCCTACAATGAGCAGTTCTTC.